This note documents a single T cell receptor beta chain sequence. Antigen: not known. V gave up 3 bases and J gave up 7 bases; unmatched junction bases: 6. Germline lookup yields CDR1 SQVTM and CDR2 ANQGSEA. CDR3 length: 13 residues. This sample stems from a study of regulatory T cells in long-lasting Graves disease. Study results and caveats: Persistent Graves' patients showed less TCR diversity than newly diagnosed ones.

CDR3-region Arm-PCR and iRepertoire HTBI primers produced the TCR beta libraries. TCRdb recomputed calls from the multiplex PCR reads with MiXCR, one row per CDR3 protein. The sample consists of 400,000 to 650,000 distinct CDR3 sequences, about 15% of them appearing once. Specified time point: newly diagnosed GD, antithyroid drugs for less than 3 months. Scientists built the TCR library using RNA that was extracted from PBMCs. This sample was shared with a second study, whose subject was T cells in Graves' hyperthyroidism and ophthalmopathy.

Material: peripheral blood mononuclear cells (PBMCs), obtained at new diagnosis, from a patient treated with antithyroid drugs. The sequence was obtained from a woman aged 40-65 years with Graves disease. The V gene is TRBV29-1, the J gene TRBJ1-5, with 7 bases identical to TRBD1. The CDR3 sequence: CSVEAGGGQPQHF. CDR3 nucleotides: TGCAGCGTTGAGGCAGGGGGAGGCCAGCCCCAGCATTTT.